This TCR beta chain was sequenced in a study of blood T cell repertoires in COVID-19. Across the whole study: Samples representing acute and convalescent COVID-19 were sourced from the United States, Italy and Spain.

In the authors' methods: Reference gene primer amplification in the assay estimated nucleated cell counts. Assay: immunoSEQ multiplex PCR; the TCRdb copy retains only in-frame clones and omits some. The V and J calls and clone size are taken from that table; D and trimming were inferred from the DNA. The profile covers hundreds of thousands of clones, with about nine tenths appearing a single time and 2.6% taken by the ten largest. V lost 7 bases, J lost 9 bases, and 12 bases lay in between. The germline gives CDR1 SNHLY, CDR2 FYNNEI. The CDR3 loop spans 11 amino acids. Participants, 18 to 89 years old, spanned around 26 US areas. Cohorts were assigned according to the clinical history that participants reported.

This rearrangement joins TRBV2 to TRBJ1-2; D is unclear. The source material was PBMCs or T cells enriched from blood (not recorded which). This receptor was taken from a man aged 55 to 69 who had recovered from COVID-19. This CDR3 reads CASIERARYTF. CDR3 nucleotide sequence: TGTGCCAGCATTGAGCGGGCCCGCTACACCTTC.